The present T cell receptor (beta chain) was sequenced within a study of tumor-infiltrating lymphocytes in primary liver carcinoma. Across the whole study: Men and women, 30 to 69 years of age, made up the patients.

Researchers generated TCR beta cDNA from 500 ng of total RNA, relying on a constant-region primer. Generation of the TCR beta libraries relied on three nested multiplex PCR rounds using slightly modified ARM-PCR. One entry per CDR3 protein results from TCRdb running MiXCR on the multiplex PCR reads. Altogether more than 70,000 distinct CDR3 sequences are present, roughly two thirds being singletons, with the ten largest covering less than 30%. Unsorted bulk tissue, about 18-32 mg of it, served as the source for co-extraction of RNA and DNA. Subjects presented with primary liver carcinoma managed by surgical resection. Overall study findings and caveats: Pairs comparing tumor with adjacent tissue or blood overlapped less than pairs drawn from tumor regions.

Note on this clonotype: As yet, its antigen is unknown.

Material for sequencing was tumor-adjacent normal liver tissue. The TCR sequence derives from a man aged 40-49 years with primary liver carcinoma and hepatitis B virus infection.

The CDR3 reads CAGGSRGGLYNEQFF. The CDR3 nucleotides read TGTGCCGGCGGTTCTAGAGGTGGCCTCTACAATGAGCAGTTCTTC. This chain joins TRBV6-1 and TRBJ2-1, with D hard to call. The CDR3 spans 15 residues. The ends were cut back, 11 bases at V and 3 bases at J, with 20 bases in the middle. Germline assignment: CDR1 MNHNS and CDR2 SASEGT.